Listed below are T cell receptor beta chains from one sample, sequenced in a study of T cells after yellow fever vaccination. TCRdb used MiXCR to reprocess the 5' RACE reads, holding one entry per CDR3 protein. The table includes about 240,000 distinct CDR3 sequences, 6.9% detected once. The input for sequencing was CD4+ T cells sorted from PBMCs, taken 15 days after the yellow fever booster vaccination. The receptors shown here come from a man aged 25-45 years who received the YFV17D yellow fever vaccine. Both conserved end residues are part of each CDR3. D genes are given only for firm matches. Only some rows state a clone size, as once, few, many or a class for expanded clones.

>NA|TRBV4-3|few|TRBJ2-3
CASSQGVADTQYF
TGCGCCAGCAGCCAGGGAGTGGCAGATACGCAGTATTTT
>TRBD2|TRBV7-2|NA|TRBJ2-1
CASSSGLATYNEQFF
TGTGCCAGCAGCTCGGGACTAGCTACGTACAATGAGCAGTTCTTC
>NA|TRBV6-5|few|TRBJ1-1
CASSSRRGRGDTEAFF
TGTGCCAGCAGTTCCCGGAGGGGCCGGGGGGACACTGAAGCTTTCTTT
>TRBD1|TRBV20-1|many|TRBJ2-7
CSAKIPGQIYEQYF
TGCAGTGCTAAAATACCGGGACAGATCTACGAGCAGTACTTC
>NA|TRBV7-6|NA|TRBJ2-5
CASSLAGQKETQYF
TGTGCCAGCAGCTTAGCGGGGCAAAAAGAGACCCAGTACTTC
>NA|TRBV3-1|NA|TRBJ2-1
CASSQTGLGADEQFF
TGTGCCAGCAGTCAGACAGGTTTGGGAGCGGATGAGCAGTTCTTC
>NA|TRBV7-2|NA|TRBJ2-3
CASSPYRETDTQYF
TGTGCCAGCAGCCCTTACCGAGAAACAGATACGCAGTATTTT
>NA|TRBV10-3|NA|TRBJ2-3
CAISGRGSDTQYF
TGTGCCATCAGTGGCAGGGGTTCAGATACGCAGTATTTT
>TRBD1|TRBV10-3|few|TRBJ1-5
CAISEGQAQPQHF
TGTGCCATCAGTGAGGGACAGGCCCAGCCCCAGCATTTT
>NA|TRBV7-2|few|TRBJ1-2
CASRDPGYGYTF
TGTGCCAGCAGAGACCCCGGGTATGGCTACACCTTC
>NA|TRBV6-6|NA|TRBJ2-7
CASSYNLGNEQYF
TGTGCCAGCAGTTACAATCTGGGGAACGAGCAGTACTTC
>NA|TRBV5-1|many|TRBJ2-5
CASSLDWLYSGTQYF
TGCGCCAGCAGCTTGGATTGGCTTTACTCAGGGACCCAGTACTTC
>TRBD1|TRBV19|few|TRBJ2-7
CATRDRESNEQYF
TGTGCCACCAGAGACAGGGAGAGCAACGAGCAGTACTTC
>TRBD2|TRBV9|few|TRBJ2-4
CASSVGTSGVQYF
TGTGCCAGCAGCGTAGGGACTAGCGGAGTTCAGTACTTC
>TRBD2|TRBV6-2/TRBV6-3|NA|TRBJ2-7
CASRLLTSGSYEQYF
TGTGCCAGCAGACTACTAACTAGCGGATCCTACGAGCAGTACTTC
>TRBD2|TRBV20-1|few|TRBJ2-5
CSARREGGTQYF
TGCAGTGCTAGACGGGAGGGAGGGACCCAGTACTTC
>TRBD2|TRBV5-6|NA|TRBJ2-3
CASSRRAGPVDTQYF
TGTGCCAGCAGCCGCCGAGCGGGACCTGTGGATACGCAGTATTTT
>NA|TRBV6-5|NA|TRBJ2-1
CASSYDYFRSSYNEQFF
TGTGCCAGCAGTTACGACTACTTTCGGAGCTCCTACAATGAGCAGTTCTTC
>TRBD2|TRBV3-1|few|TRBJ2-1
CASSLLAGRRANEQFF
TGTGCCAGCAGCCTTCTAGCGGGACGTCGGGCCAATGAGCAGTTCTTC
>TRBD1|TRBV28|few|TRBJ2-7
CASSPGQGGSYEQYF
TGTGCCAGCAGCCCGGGACAGGGAGGTTCCTACGAGCAGTACTTC
>NA|TRBV20-1|NA|TRBJ2-2
CSASARQYSTGELFF
TGCAGTGCTAGCGCCCGACAGTATTCTACCGGGGAGCTGTTTTTT
>NA|TRBV30|few|TRBJ1-2
CAWSVSTAGRYTF
TGTGCCTGGAGTGTATCAACAGCCGGGCGCTACACCTTC
>NA|TRBV5-1|many|TRBJ2-1
CASSLVSGPTNNEQFF
TGCGCCAGCAGCTTGGTTAGCGGTCCGACCAACAATGAGCAGTTCTTC
>NA|TRBV7-2|NA|TRBJ2-7
CASSLMRDESYEQYF
TGTGCCAGCAGCTTAATGAGGGATGAATCCTACGAGCAGTACTTC
>NA|TRBV27|NA|TRBJ2-6
CASSTPSSGANVLTF
TGTGCCAGCAGTACCCCTAGCTCTGGGGCCAACGTCCTGACTTTC
>NA|TRBV12-3/TRBV12-4|many|TRBJ2-3
CASSPQVTDTQYF
TGTGCCAGCAGTCCCCAGGTGACAGATACGCAGTATTTT
>NA|TRBV7-9|many|TRBJ1-3
CASSPGGRKASNTIYF
TGTGCCAGCAGCCCGGGAGGACGGAAGGCCTCAAACACCATATATTTT
>NA|TRBV7-9|NA|TRBJ2-2
CASSWKSTATGELFF
TGTGCCAGCAGCTGGAAATCGACAGCCACCGGGGAGCTGTTTTTT
>TRBD2|TRBV27|many|TRBJ2-7
CASSLASGSRGYEQYF
TGTGCCAGCAGTTTAGCGAGCGGGAGTCGGGGGTACGAGCAGTACTTC
>TRBD1|TRBV20-1|few|TRBJ1-1
CSATIDRATEAFF
TGCAGTGCTACGATCGACAGGGCCACTGAAGCTTTCTTT
>NA|TRBV9|few|TRBJ1-2
CASSSPPNYGYTF
TGTGCCAGCTCCAGCCCTCCTAACTATGGCTACACCTTC
>NA|TRBV14|NA|TRBJ2-1
CASSQVGRSSYNEQFF
TGTGCCAGCAGCCAAGTTGGCCGAAGCTCCTACAATGAGCAGTTCTTC
>TRBD2|TRBV20-1|NA|TRBJ2-7
CSARGLATFSQYF
TGCAGTGCTAGAGGACTAGCTACTTTTTCGCAGTACTTC
>TRBD2|TRBV11-3|few|TRBJ2-1
CASSLRAGGPPWNEQFF
TGTGCCAGCAGCTTGCGAGCGGGAGGGCCTCCTTGGAATGAGCAGTTCTTC
>NA|TRBV28|few|TRBJ2-7
CASSFGYYSYEQYF
TGTGCCAGCAGTTTTGGGTACTACTCCTACGAGCAGTACTTC
>NA|TRBV5-1|few|TRBJ1-1
CASSLRWGKAFF
TGCGCCAGCAGCTTGAGATGGGGAAAGGCTTTCTTT
>TRBD2|TRBV5-1|many|TRBJ2-7
CASSLVSGRTYEQYF
TGCGCCAGCAGCTTGGTAAGCGGGAGAACCTACGAGCAGTACTTC
>NA|TRBV21-1|many|TRBJ2-3
CASSKAGDRGTDTQYF
TGTGCCAGCAGCAAAGCAGGGGACAGGGGAACAGATACGCAGTATTTT
>TRBD1|TRBV20-1|NA|TRBJ1-1
CSAPDRGKTMGTEAFF
TGCAGTGCCCCCGACAGGGGGAAGACAATGGGCACTGAAGCTTTCTTT
>TRBD1|TRBV5-1|few|TRBJ2-3
CASRMTGTSTDTQYF
TGCGCCAGCAGAATGACAGGGACCTCCACAGATACGCAGTATTTT
>NA|TRBV12-3/TRBV12-4|NA|TRBJ2-3
CASSFSAGTDTQYF
TGTGCCAGCAGTTTTTCAGCGGGCACAGATACGCAGTATTTT
>TRBD2|TRBV9|few|TRBJ2-5
CASNPGGGLRETQYF
TGTGCCAGCAATCCAGGCGGGGGGCTTCGGGAGACCCAGTACTTC
>NA|TRBV28|many|TRBJ1-2
CASSSAVPNYGYTF
TGTGCCAGCAGTAGCGCAGTTCCTAACTATGGCTACACCTTC
>TRBD2|TRBV2|many|TRBJ2-7
CASGGGTVSYEQYF
TGTGCCAGCGGGGGGGGGACTGTATCCTACGAGCAGTACTTC